The T cell receptor beta chain described here comes from a study of blood T cell repertoires in COVID-19. On the study more broadly: The origin of the acute and convalescent COVID-19 samples was the United States, Italy and Spain. T cells, B-cell-depleted T cells, or PBMCs provided the cDNA or gDNA that served as material.

This CDR3 spans 16 amino acids. From germline, CDR1 is SGHRS and CDR2 YFSETQ. V dropped 1 base and J dropped 2; count of bases not matched to a gene: 7. Produced via immunoSEQ multiplex PCR; TCRdb's table is partial and in-frame only. The data hold a few hundred thousand clones, with around three quarters observed a single time. The receptor's source is a woman aged 65 to 85 with acute or convalescent COVID-19. J is TRBJ1-1 and V is TRBV5-1; 8 bases align to TRBD1. The specimen sequenced was peripheral blood. The CDR3 DNA is TGCGCCAGCAGCTTGAACGGACAGGGAGGTAACACTGAAGCTTTCTTT. Its protein is CASSLNGQGGNTEAFF.